This TCR beta chain is drawn from a study of blood T cell repertoires in COVID-19 (dated by TCRdb to 2020 to 2021). Looking at the study overall: Collaborator samples came from the United States, Italy and Spain and covered acute and convalescent phases of COVID-19. Sample metadata almost always included a de-identified subject ID, COVID-19 status, age in years and sex. Where HLA class I and class II types were available, the types were taken from metadata supplied by the sample provider, not from assay-based typing. The repertoires were made available in a free public database intended to serve as a resource for research on the immune response to SARS-CoV-2. Deeply sampled blood TCRbeta repertoires from subjects exposed to, actively infected with, or recovered from COVID-19 were included in the dataset. The material from the prospective study consisted of cDNA or gDNA derived from T cells, B-cell-depleted T cells, or PBMCs. The samples were drawn from two sources: the first 160 participants of the ongoing ImmuneRACE study, and fewer than 1,500 subjects contributed by 6 global collaborators. The study at large found these results: How much clinical and demographic metadata was included differed by source and by participant, and the metadata was provided uncurated.

TCRbeta CDR3 regions were amplified from genomic DNA by means of the immunoSEQ Assay, a bias-controlled multiplex PCR. The authors' analysis ran thus. The number of nucleated cells in each sample was estimated from the amplification of reference gene primers within the assay. To quantify the absolute abundance of each unique TCRbeta CDR3 rearrangement, sequence reads were collapsed and filtered. For each sample, productive Simpson clonality was calculated by taking the square root of Simpson's diversity index across productive rearrangements. Here the immuneACCESS table is served through TCRdb, limited to in-frame sequences with V and J called. Missing clones are a known gap in these copies; in checked studies unresolved V genes cover under half, and the rest lacks a known reason. The DNA was the basis for D and trimming; V, J and clone size are from that table. The sample table records about 300,000 clones; approximately 88% of these occur just once. Approximately 1.8% of the sample rests with the top ten.

V sheds 4 bases and J sheds 9 bases, leaving 8 bases between their ends. Including the terminal cysteine and phenylalanine, the CDR3 comprises 11 residues. The read is trimmed to its CDR3 DNA, 33 bases read in frame from base 1. In Seattle, one collaborating source enrolled patients while the infection was active and tracked those patients longitudinally over the course of disease. Collaborating institutions collected whole blood in K2EDTA tubes following their own protocols. For TCRbeta analysis, collaborators shipped samples as frozen whole blood, isolated PBMCs, or DNA extracted from either of those sample types. On this clone: No cognate antigen has been identified for it. Per-nucleotide qualities are absent, and no much larger clonotype sits a single base away.

The clonotype comes from a woman aged 25 to 39 with COVID-19, enrolled during active disease. The sample comprised peripheral blood. This receptor chain uses TRBV5-3 and TRBJ2-1, with no confidently assigned D gene. TRBV5-3 is given ORF status, its function remaining uncertain. The CDR3: CARSPPGEQFF. The DNA sequence is TGTGCCAGAAGCCCCCCGGGTGAGCAGTTCTTC.